This T cell receptor (beta chain) was identified during a study of blood T cells in healthy people across ages (dated by TCRdb to about 2015). Concerning the study at large: In model experiments, roughly one uniquely barcoded TCR beta cDNA molecule per two T cells was captured by template switching. Four age groups were formed from the donors: young (average about 15 years), middle-aged (more than 35), aged (62) and long-lived (about 75). Using deep sequencing normalized with unique cDNA molecular identifiers, the study measured how TCR beta repertoire diversity changes with age. To avoid experimental bias, donors of different ages were randomly spread across the sequencing lanes. For two donors (one aged 18 to 29 and one aged 80 or older), the study analyzed two additional independent replicas of 1 million unique cDNA reads from the same blood draw.

V is pared back by 2 bases and J by 4 bases, with 11 bases lying between the germline termini. From cysteine to phenylalanine, the CDR3 is 14 amino acids long. This entry keeps only the CDR3 DNA: 42 bases, framed from base 1. Via the germline V gene, CDR1 is LGHNA and CDR2 YSLEER. A word on this clonotype: Its antigen is unknown. Base qualities are not at hand, and no much larger clone is one base apart.

Library prep was done by 5' RACE. A second PCR of roughly 6 to 11 cycles was run with a J-beta primer mix and a sample-barcoded 5' primer. A unique molecular identifier was introduced onto each TCR beta cDNA molecule by a template-switch 5' adaptor carrying 12 random nucleotides. Each sample yielded at least 3 million CDR3-containing paired-end reads. The Mint cDNA synthesis kit, primed by a TRBC-specific oligonucleotide, was used to synthesize first-strand cDNA from all RNA. After uracil-DNA glycosylase treatment, a first 18-cycle PCR used universal primers M1SS and BC2_uni_R on all cDNA. On the study's bioinformatics: For normalization, 1 million high-quality reads were randomly selected from each sample, with every read carrying a distinct molecular identifier. Reads sharing molecular identifiers were discarded rather than binned into consensus sequences. MiTCR, run with a Q25 quality threshold and the strictest error-elimination algorithm, handled CDR3 identification, clonotype clustering and error correction. Lower-bound total TCR beta diversity was estimated with a nonparametric unseen species model using Euler transformation. Using fastp at Q25 and MiXCR, TCRdb reprocessed the public reads and kept productive beta chains. Rows with a matching CDR3 protein are joined into one entry that keeps the most common DNA and genes. TCRdb, not the authors, supplied the V and J calls. This sample has approximately 1,700,000 distinct CDR3 sequences in its table, and approximately 40% of those were observed once. Jointly, the top ten make up about 23% of the sample.

Broad study findings and their caveats: Estimates of total diversity based on one million sequenced T cells were considered lower bounds and underestimates. Observed TCR beta diversity per million T cells fell roughly linearly with age, and a significant reduction was already apparent by age about 38. There was a strong correlation between observed TCR beta diversity and the percentage of naive T cells measured by flow cytometry. Because profiling used bulk unsorted PBMCs, naive and antigen-experienced compartments could not be compared conclusively. Because the CMV infection status of the donors was unknown, age-related changes in expanded clonotypes may potentially have been confounded. Compared with the aged group, the long-lived group had more naive CD4+ T cells, fewer expanded clones and increased TCR diversity, suggesting age selection.

The donors were around 39 Caucasian individuals from Russia, aged roughly 6 to 100 years, who were systemically healthy. Around 10 milliliters of peripheral blood were collected from each donor into EDTA-treated Vacutainer tubes. Ficoll-Paque density-gradient centrifugation was used to isolate PBMCs, with at least 6.5 million obtained per sample. Trizol reagent was used to extract total RNA from the PBMCs, yielding at least 5 micrograms per sample. Naive CD45RAhigh/CD27high T cell percentages were measured by flow cytometry on a PBMC aliquot from every donor. The sequenced sample was blood. In this chain, TRBV4-3 is recombined with TRBJ1-1; perhaps TRBD1 is the D gene, with 6 bases matching. This receptor was obtained from a human donor in good health. The bases are TGCGCCAGCAGCCAACTTGGGGACACCACTGAAGCTTTCTTT. Translated, it reads CASSQLGDTTEAFF.